A single sample is the source of the 20 T cell receptor beta chains below, sequenced in a study of shared T cell receptors in the human thymus. Data came from immunoSEQ multiplex PCR; TCRdb stores just in-frame clones and leaves some out. The table records around 340,000 clones, roughly 94% of them present only once. Sequences were obtained from thymocytes. These receptors all stem from a human donor.

The chain links TRBV5-4 to TRBJ2-7; TRBD2 matches at 7 bases. V trimming: 0 bases; J trimming: 3 bases; junction bases outside the gene matches: 3. CDR3 length equals 14 residues. Germline-derived CDR1 and CDR2 are SGHNT and YYREEE (reference sequence). This CDR3 reads CASSLEAGDYEQYF. The CDR3 bases are TGTGCCAGCAGCTTGGAGGCGGGGGACTACGAGCAGTACTTC.

The gene calls are TRBV21-1 and TRBJ2-7; the D segment call TRBD1 is taken from the table without a DNA check. TRBV21-1 is a recognized pseudogene. CDR3 length: 18 amino acids. The CDR3 here is CASSKSAYRGHPSYEQYF. In nucleotides, the CDR3 is TGTGCCAGCAGCAAATCAGCCTACAGGGGGCACCCCTCCTACGAGCAGTACTTC.

This chain joins TRBV27 and TRBJ2-7; D is unresolved. Germline lookup yields CDR1 MNHEY and CDR2 SMNVEV (reference sequence). The CDR3 loop spans 10 amino acids. Trimming stripped 5 bases from V and 2 bases from J, with 1 base between. The CDR3 nucleotides are TGTGCCAGCAGTGCCTACGAGCAGTACTTC. Translating it yields CASSAYEQYF.

This sequence joins TRBV28 and TRBJ2-7, with D perhaps TRBD2 (10 bases). This CDR3 comprises 16 residues. The ends were cut back, 5 bases at V and 6 bases at J, with 23 bases in the middle. CDR1 and CDR2 from the germline V gene are MDHEN and SYDVKM. The CDR3 protein is CASSAWTSGQGSEQYF. Written as DNA, the CDR3 is TGTGCCAGCAGTGCCTGGACTAGCGGACAGGGGTCCGAGCAGTACTTC.

This rearrangement joins TRBV6-5 to TRBJ2-2; D is possibly TRBD1 (5 bases). CDR3 length: 16 residues. Trimming removed 4 bases at V and 2 bases at J, with 14 bases between. CDR1 is MNHEY, CDR2 SVGAGI, per germline. The CDR3 spells CASSLLAQGNTGELFF. DNA of the CDR3: TGTGCCAGCAGTTTACTGGCCCAGGGTAACACCGGGGAGCTGTTTTTT.

This rearrangement joins TRBV27 to TRBJ2-3, with TRBD1 matching over 7 bases. V lost 5 bases, J lost 2 bases, and 19 bases stayed unmatched. This CDR3 spans 19 amino acids. Germline V gives CDR1 MNHEY, CDR2 SMNVEV (reference sequence). DNA of the CDR3: TGTGCCAGCAGTCCCACGGTCTGCATTCGGGACAGATACACAGATACGCAGTATTTT. Protein product: CASSPTVCIRDRYTDTQYF.

The V gene is TRBV6-1, the J gene TRBJ2-7; tentative D call: TRBD2 (6 bases). V lost 10 bases and J lost 5, with 21 bases in between. The germline gives CDR1 MNHNS, CDR2 SASEGT. The CDR3 has 14 residues. CDR3 in DNA: TGTGCCATCCTCCCGGAGGGCAGGCTCCACGAGCAGTACTTC. It specifies CAILPEGRLHEQYF.

The J gene is TRBJ1-2, the V gene TRBV19; maybe TRBD1 (5 bases). V lost 5 bases, J lost 6 bases, and 19 bases lay in between. The germline V gene encodes CDR1 LNHDA and CDR2 SQIVND (reference sequence). CDR3 length: 15 amino acids. The CDR3 loop is CASSPPRGQGNGYTF. In DNA form, the CDR3 reads TGTGCCAGTAGTCCCCCCCGTGGGCAGGGTAATGGCTACACCTTC.

J is TRBJ2-1 and V is TRBV19, with D possibly matching TRBD1 (7 bases). V was clipped by 3 bases and J by 0 bases, with 21 bases between them. The CDR3 has 19 amino acids. Germline V gene lookup returns CDR1 LNHDA and CDR2 SQIVND (reference sequence). CDR3 protein: CASSIPPAEGAFSYNEQFF. DNA of the CDR3: TGTGCCAGTAGTATTCCCCCGGCGGAGGGGGCTTTCTCCTACAATGAGCAGTTCTTC. The full variable domain, completed using reference TRBV19 and TRBJ2-1, is DGGITQSPKYLFRKEGQNVTLSCEQNLNHDAMYWYRQDPGQGLRLIYYSQIVNDFQKGDIAEGYSVSREKKESFPLTVTSAQKNPTAFYLCASSIPPAEGAFSYNEQFFGPGTRLTVL.

The DNA of the CDR3 is TGTGCCAGCAGCCAAGTCCTGGCAGGTCGCACAGATACGCAGTATTTT. As protein: CASSQVLAGRTDTQYF. The V call is TRBV4-2, the J call TRBJ2-3; D is undetermined. With 1 base removed from V and 1 base from J, the gap between germline ends came to 12 bases. The CDR3 runs to 16 residues. CDR1 LGHNA and CDR2 YNFKEQ come from the germline V gene.

The chain uses TRBV6-1 and TRBJ2-1, with D hard to call. Germline V gene sequence: CDR1 MNHNS, CDR2 SASEGT. Trimming stripped 8 bases from V and 8 bases from J, with 13 bases between. The CDR3 is 12 residues long. CDR3 DNA: TGTGCCAGCGAACTGGGGTGCGATGAGCAGTTCTTC. This codes for CASELGCDEQFF.

The gene calls are TRBV28 and TRBJ2-1; tentatively, D is TRBD1 or TRBD2 (7 bases each). This CDR3 spans 19 amino acids. The V end was cut by 6 bases, the J end by 7 bases, with 31 bases between. In germline, CDR1 is MDHEN, CDR2 SYDVKM. In DNA form, the CDR3 reads TGTGCCAGCAGCGGACTTCTCGGGGGCAGGGGGAGGGCCGGAAATGAGCAGTTCTTC. This codes for CASSGLLGGRGRAGNEQFF.

This chain uses TRBV4-2 with TRBJ2-7, with D hard to call. Trimming pared 1 base from V and 3 bases from J, leaving 7 bases between. The germline V gene has CDR1 LGHNA and CDR2 YNFKEQ. The CDR3 is 13 amino acids. In nucleotides, the CDR3 is TGTGCCAGCAGCCAAGCTATGTACTACGAGCAGTACTTC. As protein: CASSQAMYYEQYF.

The chain couples TRBV7-6 to TRBJ2-5; D possibly corresponds to TRBD2 (5 bases). Looked up from germline, CDR1 is SGHVS and CDR2 is FNYEAQ. V lost 1 base to trimming and J lost 5 bases, with 17 bases between them. The CDR3 has 16 residues. CDR3 sequence reads: CASSLGRLKVGETQYF. CDR3 bases: TGTGCCAGCAGCTTAGGGAGACTAAAAGTAGGGGAGACCCAGTACTTC.

This chain links TRBV19 with TRBJ2-7; D is unclear. V was clipped by 8 bases and J by 0 bases, with 14 bases between them. CDR3 length equals 14 residues. The germline gives CDR1 LNHDA, CDR2 SQIVND (reference sequence). Here the CDR3 reads CASRERRSSYEQYF. The DNA for the CDR3 is TGTGCCAGTCGTGAGAGGCGGAGCTCCTACGAGCAGTACTTC.

V gene TRBV7-9 combines with J gene TRBJ2-1; the D is unclear. V was pared by 3 bases and J by 3 bases, with 6 bases between. This CDR3 region has 13 residues. CDR1 and CDR2 from the germline V gene are SEHNR and FQNEAQ (reference sequence). The CDR3: CASSFLDYNEQFF. The CDR3 DNA reads TGTGCCAGCAGCTTCCTAGACTACAATGAGCAGTTCTTC.

The chain uses TRBV7-9 and TRBJ1-2; TRBD1 matches 8 bases. The J segment lost 5 bases and the V segment lost 5 bases, leaving 10 bases of the junction unmatched. The CDR3 sequence is 15 residues long. From germline, CDR1 is SEHNR and CDR2 FQNEAQ (reference sequence). The CDR3 reads CASSPPGRTGYGYTF. DNA of the CDR3: TGTGCCAGCAGCCCCCCCGGTAGGACAGGGTATGGCTACACCTTC.

The rearrangement uses TRBV5-1 and TRBJ2-4; weak D call: TRBD2 (7 bases). Germline lookup yields CDR1 SGHRS and CDR2 YFSETQ. Deletions cut 0 bases from V and 11 bases from J, with 15 bases between. The length of the CDR3 is 14 residues. CDR3 residues: CASSLASGEGVQYF. CDR3 DNA sequence: TGCGCCAGCAGCTTGGCTAGCGGTGAGGGGGTTCAGTACTTC.

The genes are TRBV4-1 and TRBJ2-3, with 7 bases fitting TRBD2. Trimming removed 4 bases from V and 5 bases from J; junction bases left unmatched: 9. Germline CDR1 reads MGHRA; CDR2 reads YSYEKL. The CDR3 has 15 residues. This CDR3 reads CASSPLWGGVDTQYF. CDR3 sequence (DNA): TGCGCCAGCAGCCCCCTTTGGGGGGGGGTAGATACGCAGTATTTT.

This clone was seen just once. For the CDR3, the DNA is TGTGCTAGTGGTTTGGTACCCCCATTGGCTAGCGGGAGGGCCCCCCCCTACAATGAGCAGTTCTTC. Amino acids: CASGLVPPLASGRAPPYNEQFF. The J gene is TRBJ2-1, the V gene TRBV12-5; TRBD2 agrees at 12 bases. Germline assignment: CDR1 LGHNT and CDR2 FRNRAP. Unmatched junction bases numbered 17, after V lost 0 bases and J lost 2 bases. There are 22 residues in the CDR3. The full variable domain, completed using reference TRBV12-5 and TRBJ2-1, is DARVTQTPRHKVTEMGQEVTMRCQPILGHNTVFWYRQTMMQGLELLAYFRNRAPLDDSGMPKDRFSAEMPDATLATLKIQPSEPRDSAVYFCASGLVPPLASGRAPPYNEQFFGPGTRLTVL.